This TCR beta chain appears in the sequencing data of a study of blood T cell repertoires in COVID-19. Authors' analysis steps: Amplified reference gene primers provided the basis for estimating nucleated cell counts. Assay used: immunoSEQ multiplex PCR; TCRdb lists only in-frame clones, some missing. Clone size and V and J calls were adopted from that table, with D and trimming inferred from the DNA. The sample lists roughly 380,000 clones, 89% occurring once. What was sequenced was peripheral blood. This clonotype was sampled from a woman in her sixties or seventies with COVID-19, enrolled during active disease.

In DNA, the CDR3 is TGTGCCAGCAGCGTTGGACGCGGGGGCCTCTACGAGCAGTACTTC. Amino acid sequence: CASSVGRGGLYEQYF. The chain carries TRBV4-2 and TRBJ2-7; a weak D match, TRBD2 (7 bases). Trimming took off 5 bases at V and 3 bases at J, with 17 bases between the two ends. This CDR3 has 15 amino acids. Germline CDR1 LGHNA, CDR2 YNFKEQ.